Below, 14 T cell receptor beta chains from the same sample are listed, as sequenced in a study of blood T cells in healthy people across ages. Primed by a sample-barcoded 5' primer and a J-beta primer mix, a second PCR proceeded for 7 to 11 cycles. TCRdb re-called the 5' RACE reads with MiXCR, one entry per CDR3 protein. The sample consists of around 850,000 distinct CDR3 sequences, roughly 40% of them appearing once. The sequenced sample consisted of blood. These receptor sequences come from a young man in good health.

A few counts support this clonotype. This chain connects TRBV5-1 to TRBJ1-2, with D perhaps matching TRBD1 (6 bases). CDR1 SGHRS and CDR2 YFSETQ come from the germline V gene. The CDR3 is 13 amino acids. Trimming cost V 1 base and J 6 bases, with 10 bases left between them. CDR3 nucleotides: TGCGCCAGCAGCTTGCCGGGGGGCGATGGCTACACCTTC. Amino acids: CASSLPGGDGYTF. Using reference TRBV5-1 and TRBJ1-2 for the parts outside the CDR3, the full variable domain is KAGVTQTPRYLIKTRGQQVTLSCSPISGHRSVSWYQQTPGQGLQFLFEYFSETQRNKGNFPGRFSGRQFSNSRSEMNVSTLELGDSALYLCASSLPGGDGYTFGSGTRLTVV.

In regard to this clonotype: A much larger clone is a single base away; this may be a read error. The chain's CDR3 is CASSVGYNQETQFF. Here the CDR3 DNA reads TGTGCCAGCAGCGTAGGGTACAACCAAGAGACCCAGTTCTTC. This sequence joins TRBV7-2 and TRBJ2-1; D gene unclear. Trimming shortened V by 5 bases and J by 13 bases, and 21 bases separated the two germline ends. The V gene's germline CDR1 is SGHTA and CDR2 FQGNSA. CDR3 length: 14 residues.

This clonotype has a count of ten or more. The V gene is TRBV14, the J gene TRBJ1-2, with 7 positions matching TRBD1. Trimming took 2 bases from V and 5 from J; bases not matched to a gene: 14. Per the germline V gene, CDR1 is SGHDN and CDR2 is FVKESK. The CDR3 runs 17 residues. The CDR3, as DNA: TGTGCCAGCAGCCAACGTTCCGGGACAGCAGTCGAATATGGCTACACCTTC. Translated: CASSQRSGTAVEYGYTF.

Comment on this clonotype: With a much larger clone just one base away, this may be a read error. Written as DNA, the CDR3 is TGTGCCAGCAGCTTTGGGGTTCCTAGCACAGATATGCAGTATTTT. This translates into CASSFGVPSTDMQYF. The chain is built from TRBV7-9 and TRBJ2-3; weak D call: TRBD2 (5 bases). This CDR3 comprises 15 residues. Germline CDR1 reads SEHNR; CDR2 reads FQNEAQ (reference sequence).

This clonotype was seen ten or more times. The CDR3 protein is CASSSPPRNEQFF. CDR3 coding DNA: TGTGCCAGCAGTTCCCCCCCGCGCAATGAGCAGTTCTTC. The chain couples TRBV12-3 or TRBV12-4 to TRBJ2-1; unclear D gene. The germline V and J ends were trimmed by 4 bases and 6 bases, with 10 bases remaining between them. The CDR3 runs 13 residues.

J is TRBJ2-1 and V is TRBV18, with 12 bases that match TRBD1. The V gene end was trimmed by 5 bases and the J gene end by 7 bases; junction bases not matched to a gene: 6. Germline V gene lookup returns CDR1 KGHSH and CDR2 LQKENI. The CDR3 spans 15 residues. The CDR3 bases are TGTGCCAGCTCAGCGGGACAGGGGGCATGGAATGAGCAGTTCTTC. Translating gives CASSAGQGAWNEQFF.

Turning to this clonotype: This could be a read error, since a much larger clone is one nucleotide away. The CDR3 DNA is TGCAGCGTTAGCTACAGAGACGAGCAGTACTTC. Translated, it gives CSVSYRDEQYF. The chain joins TRBV29-1 to TRBJ2-7; D gene unclear. The CDR3 has 11 amino acids. V lost 5 bases and J 5 bases, leaving 10 bases between the germline ends. Germline CDR1 reads SQVTM; CDR2 reads ANQGSEA.

Concerning this clonotype itself: This sequence may be a read error, since a much larger clone differs from it by one base. The chain combines TRBV4-3 with TRBJ2-1, with unresolved D. The CDR3 is 16 residues long. Germline values: CDR1 LGHNA, CDR2 YSLEER. V was pared by 4 bases and J by 10 bases, with 23 bases between. The CDR3 reads CASSPRGTIHPYEQFF. The CDR3 nucleotides are TGCGCCAGCAGCCCGCGTGGTACAATCCACCCTTACGAGCAGTTCTTC.

The table lists this clonotype with many counts. V and J are TRBV7-2 and TRBJ1-5; D might be TRBD1 (5 bases). The CDR3 length is 16 residues. V lost 2 bases and J lost 3, with 14 bases in between. Germline CDR1 reads SGHTA; CDR2 reads FQGNSA. The CDR3 here is CASSLTSGAHNQPQHF. CDR3 DNA sequence: TGTGCCAGCAGCTTAACCTCCGGGGCTCACAATCAGCCCCAGCATTTT.

The chain uses TRBV5-1 and TRBJ1-2; the match to TRBD1 covers 12 bases. The CDR3 spans 15 residues. The V gene end was trimmed by 3 bases and the J gene end by 4 bases; junction bases not matched to a gene: 4. Germline lookup yields CDR1 SGHRS and CDR2 YFSETQ. The CDR3 DNA is TGCGCCAGCAGCTGGGGGACAGGGGGCGGCTATGGCTACACCTTC. Translated, it gives CASSWGTGGGYGYTF.

The table lists this clonotype with a few counts. The junction differs from germline at one of its ends, possibly a read error. J is TRBJ1-2 and V is TRBV4-3; 12 nucleotides line up with TRBD1. The CDR3 contains 17 residues. Germline CDR1 and CDR2: LGHNA and YSLEER. CDR3 sequence: CASTQGWGTGGNYGYTF. Here the CDR3 DNA reads TGCGCCAGCACCCAAGGGTGGGGGACAGGGGGCAACTATGGCTACACCTTC.

V is TRBV2 and J is TRBJ2-3; D not certain. CDR3 length: 16 amino acids. The germline gives CDR1 SNHLY, CDR2 FYNNEI. V lost 6 bases to trimming and J lost 5 bases, with 21 bases between them. CDR3 sequence reads: CASSVPLAQFEDTQYF. The CDR3 nucleotides read TGTGCCAGCAGCGTCCCCCTTGCGCAGTTTGAAGATACGCAGTATTTT. Combining the CDR3 with reference TRBV2 and TRBJ2-3 gives the whole variable domain EPEVTQTPSHQVTQMGQEVILRCVPISNHLYFYWYRQILGQKVEFLVSFYNNEISEKSEIFDDQFSVERPDGSNFTLKIRSTKLEDSAMYFCASSVPLAQFEDTQYFGPGTRLTVL.

V and J are TRBV21-1 and TRBJ2-7; the table's D gene call, TRBD2, was not cross checked with the DNA. TRBV21-1 is marked as a pseudogene. This CDR3 region has 14 residues. As DNA, the CDR3 is TGTGCCAGCAGCTCTCAGGGCCCTTCCCACGAGCAGTACTTC. Protein: CASSSQGPSHEQYF.

This clonotype appeared a few times. The CDR3 DNA follows: TGTGCCAGTAAACGGGAAGGGGACGCAACTAATGAAAAACTGTTTTTT. It codes for CASKREGDATNEKLFF. The gene calls are TRBV7-2 and TRBJ1-4; D perhaps matches TRBD1 (5 bases). V was clipped by 9 bases and J by 0 bases, with 17 bases between them. This CDR3 has 16 residues. Germline values: CDR1 SGHTA, CDR2 FQGNSA. Drawing the rest from reference TRBV7-2 and TRBJ1-4, the complete variable domain is GAGVSQSPSNKVTEKGKDVELRCDPISGHTALYWYRQSLGQGLEFLIYFQGNSAPDKSGLPSDRFSAERTGGSVSTLTIQRTQQEDSAVYLCASKREGDATNEKLFFGSGTQLSVL.